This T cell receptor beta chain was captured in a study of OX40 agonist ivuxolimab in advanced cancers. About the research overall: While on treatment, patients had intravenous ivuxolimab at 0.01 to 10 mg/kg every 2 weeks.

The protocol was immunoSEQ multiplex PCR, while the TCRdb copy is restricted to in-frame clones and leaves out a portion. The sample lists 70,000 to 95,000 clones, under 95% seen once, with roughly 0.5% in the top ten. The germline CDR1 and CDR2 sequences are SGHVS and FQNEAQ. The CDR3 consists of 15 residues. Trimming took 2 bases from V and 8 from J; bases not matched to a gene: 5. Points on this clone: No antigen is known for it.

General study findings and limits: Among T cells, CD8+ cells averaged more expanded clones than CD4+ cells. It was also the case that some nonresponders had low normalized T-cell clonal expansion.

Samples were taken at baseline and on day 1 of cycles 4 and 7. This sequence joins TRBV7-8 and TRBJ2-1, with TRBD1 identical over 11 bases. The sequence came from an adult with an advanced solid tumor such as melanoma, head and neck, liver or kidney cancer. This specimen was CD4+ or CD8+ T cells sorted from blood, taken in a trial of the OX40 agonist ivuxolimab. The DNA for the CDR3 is TGTGCCAGCAGCTTATTCGGACAGGGGGCGCATGAGCAGTTCTTC. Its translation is CASSLFGQGAHEQFF. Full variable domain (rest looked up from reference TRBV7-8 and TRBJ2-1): GAGVSQSPRYKVAKRGQDVALRCDPISGHVSLFWYQQALGQGPEFLTYFQNEAQLDKSGLPSDRFFAERPEGSVSTLKIQRTQQEDSAVYLCASSLFGQGAHEQFFGPGTRLTVL.